What follows is one T cell receptor beta chain and its context. This record belongs to a study of T cell changes during pregnancy in multiple sclerosis. Profiling relied on immunoSEQ multiplex PCR, and the TCRdb table lists in-frame clones only, not all of them. The profile covers some 59,000 clones, with 90% appearing a single time and 5.5% to 7% taken by the ten largest. This CDR3 has 15 residues. V was clipped by 10 bases and J by 0 bases, with 18 bases between them. The V gene's germline CDR1 is LNHDA and CDR2 SQIVND (reference sequence). This receptor was identified in a female donor in good health, enrolled as a control in a pregnancy study. This material consisted of peripheral blood, taken in the third trimester of pregnancy. This chain uses TRBV19 with TRBJ1-1; no reliable D call. CDR3 sequence: CATHTQAGMNTEAFF. The DNA for the CDR3 is TGTGCCACCCACACTCAAGCCGGGATGAACACTGAAGCTTTCTTT.